This paragraph covers one TCR beta chain sequence. TCRdb re-derived calls from the RT-PCR reads in MiXCR, one entry per CDR3 protein. Among more than 600,000 distinct CDR3 sequences listed, 13% to 15% were seen once. What was sequenced was memory CD4+ T cells from blood. The sequence came from a female donor in good health, serving as a healthy control.

The CDR3 region is CASNRRTGANTEAFF. The CDR3 DNA reads as TGTGCCAGCAATAGACGGACCGGGGCGAACACTGAAGCTTTCTTT. The V call is TRBV6-2 or TRBV6-3, the J call TRBJ1-1; D may be TRBD1 (5 bases). V was trimmed by 7 bases and J by 1 base, leaving 16 bases between them. Per the germline V gene, CDR1 is MNHEY and CDR2 is SVGEGT. This CDR3 region has 15 residues.